These 10 T cell receptor beta chains were all obtained from the same sample, sequenced in a study of blood T cell repertoires in COVID-19. Method: immunoSEQ multiplex PCR; TCRdb's copy keeps in-frame clones and lacks some. The sample consists of tens of thousands of clones, over 80% of them appearing once. Sequencing was carried out using peripheral blood. Every receptor here comes from a man older than 75 with active or convalescent COVID-19.

V is TRBV6-5 and J is TRBJ1-1; TRBD1 matches at 10 bases. This CDR3 spans 14 amino acids. V shed 4 bases, J shed 10 bases, and the junction held 9 bases outside the gene matches. Germline CDR1 MNHEY, CDR2 SVGAGI. The CDR3 nucleotides are TGTGCCAGCAGTTCTCCGGGACAGGGGTCGGGAGCTTTCTTT. Its translation is CASSSPGQGSGAFF.

The V and J genes are TRBV18 and TRBJ2-5; D is perhaps TRBD2 (5 bases). V lost 3 bases to trimming and J lost 3 bases, with 8 bases between them. This CDR3 contains 13 residues. Germline-derived CDR1 and CDR2 are KGHSH and LQKENI. The CDR3 loop reads CASSPTGKETQYF. Written as DNA, the CDR3 is TGTGCCAGCTCACCGACGGGAAAAGAGACCCAGTACTTC.

This clone was seen a handful of times. The V and J genes are TRBV6-1 and TRBJ2-1; TRBD1 agrees at 7 bases. The trim removed 2 bases at V and 4 bases at J, leaving 5 bases unmatched. This CDR3 comprises 15 residues. The germline V gene has CDR1 MNHNS and CDR2 SASEGT. CDR3 DNA sequence: TGTGCCAGCAGTGAAAGGGGACAGCCTTACAATGAGCAGTTCTTC. Translating gives CASSERGQPYNEQFF.

This chain links TRBV6-5 with TRBJ1-1; D call uncertain. CDR1 and CDR2 from the germline V gene are MNHEY and SVGAGI. Trimming shortened V by 2 bases and J by 5 bases, and 12 bases separated the two germline ends. The CDR3 is made up of 14 amino acids. In DNA form, the CDR3 reads TGTGCCAGCAGTTACGGCGGGGATCGGACTGAAGCTTTCTTT. Residues: CASSYGGDRTEAFF.

CDR3 in amino acids: CAISGTSSETQYF. The CDR3 nucleotides are TGTGCCATCAGTGGGACTAGCAGCGAGACCCAGTACTTC. The chain joins TRBV10-3 to TRBJ2-5, with 8 bases fitting TRBD2. Trimming took 4 bases from V and 5 from J; bases not matched to a gene: 3. CDR1 ENHRY and CDR2 SYGVKD come from the germline V gene. This CDR3 contains 13 residues.

The DNA for the CDR3 is TGTGCCAGCAGCCCACGGACACGTTTGACCTTC. Translating it yields CASSPRTRLTF. The chain couples TRBV7-8 to TRBJ1-2; possibly TRBD1 for D (5 bases). The V gene's germline CDR1 is SGHVS and CDR2 FQNEAQ. CDR3 size: 11 residues. V was shortened by 5 bases and J by 14 bases, with 15 bases between the two germline ends.

This rearrangement joins TRBV29-1 to TRBJ2-5, with D perhaps matching TRBD1 (5 bases). This CDR3 is 12 amino acids long. The germline V gene encodes CDR1 SQVTM and CDR2 ANQGSEA. The V end lost 4 bases, the J end lost 5 bases, and 11 bases lay between the germline ends. The CDR3 reads CSVVQGVETQYF. The CDR3 DNA reads TGCAGCGTTGTTCAGGGCGTCGAGACCCAGTACTTC.

This chain joins TRBV19 and TRBJ1-6; 9 bases are shared with TRBD1. Germline lookup yields CDR1 LNHDA and CDR2 SQIVND (reference sequence). J gave up 9 bases and V 5 bases, and 5 bases lay outside the gene matches. The CDR3 is 14 residues long. The CDR3 sequence: CASSSDRGRSPLHF. The CDR3, as DNA: TGTGCCAGTAGTTCGGACAGGGGTCGTTCACCCCTCCACTTT.

The chain couples TRBV7-8 to TRBJ2-3; 11 positions agree with TRBD2. The CDR3 totals 19 residues. Germline V lookup: CDR1 SGHVS, CDR2 FQNEAQ. Unmatched junction bases numbered 13, after V lost 3 bases and J lost 2 bases. The CDR3 DNA follows: TGTGCCAGCAGCTTCGCCGTCCGGTCTAGCGGGGGGTTCACAGATACGCAGTATTTT. Translation gives CASSFAVRSSGGFTDTQYF.

The chain carries TRBV28 and TRBJ1-2; tentative D call: TRBD1 (6 bases). V lost 6 bases, J lost 4 bases, and 18 bases lay in between. This CDR3 contains 15 residues. Germline V gene data show CDR1 as MDHEN and CDR2 as SYDVKM. CDR3 sequence reads: CASSISGQSGYGYTF. The CDR3 coding sequence is TGTGCCAGCAGCATATCAGGACAGTCTGGCTATGGCTACACCTTC.